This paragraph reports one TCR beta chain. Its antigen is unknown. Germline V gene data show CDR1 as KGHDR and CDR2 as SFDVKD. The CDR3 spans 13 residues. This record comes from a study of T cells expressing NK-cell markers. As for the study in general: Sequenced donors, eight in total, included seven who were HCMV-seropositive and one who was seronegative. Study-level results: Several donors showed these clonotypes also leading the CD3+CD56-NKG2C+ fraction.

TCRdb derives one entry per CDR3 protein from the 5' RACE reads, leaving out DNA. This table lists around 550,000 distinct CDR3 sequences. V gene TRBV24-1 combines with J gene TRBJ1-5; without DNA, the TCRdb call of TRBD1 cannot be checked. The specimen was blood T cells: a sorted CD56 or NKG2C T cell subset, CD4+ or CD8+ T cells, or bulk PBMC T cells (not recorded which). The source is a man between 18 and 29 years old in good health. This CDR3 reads CATTPGVNQPQHF.